Below are 20 T cell receptor beta chains sequenced from a single sample in a study of T-cell memory formation after mild COVID-19. TCRdb re-called the 5' RACE reads with MiXCR, one entry per CDR3 protein. Here the sample spans about 360,000 distinct CDR3 sequences, around 14% being singletons. Sequenced sample: PBMCs or a T cell subset sorted from them (not recorded which). Receptors were obtained from a man aged 18 to 30 who had mild COVID-19 (a few samples of this study predate the infection). Cell type and time point are not known.

The chain combines TRBV12-3 or TRBV12-4 with TRBJ2-5; 7 bases are shared with TRBD1. This CDR3 contains 14 residues. J lost 5 bases, V lost 5 bases, and 8 bases had no gene match. CDR3 coding DNA: TGTGCCAGCAGTCCGACGGGACAGCCGGAGACCCAGTACTTC. Translated, it gives CASSPTGQPETQYF.

This sequence joins TRBV27 and TRBJ2-7; 7 positions agree with TRBD1. V lost 0 bases, J lost 2 bases, and 1 base stayed unmatched. Per the germline V gene, CDR1 is MNHEY and CDR2 is SMNVEV (reference sequence). The CDR3 extends over 14 amino acids. The DNA for the CDR3 is TGTGCCAGCAGTTTATCGCAGGGGGCCTACGAGCAGTACGTC. Translating it yields CASSLSQGAYEQYV.

This clonotype was observed a handful of times. This chain uses TRBV7-2 with TRBJ1-4; 10 bases fit TRBD1. Unmatched junction bases numbered 10, after V lost 1 base and J lost 8 bases. The CDR3 sequence is 17 residues long. CDR1 and CDR2 from the germline V gene are SGHTA and FQGNSA. The DNA of the CDR3 is TGTGCCAGCAGCTTAGTTGGTGCGGGACAGGGGACCGAAAAACTGTTTTTT. It is translated as CASSLVGAGQGTEKLFF. Filled out from reference TRBV7-2 and TRBJ1-4, the complete variable domain reads GAGVSQSPSNKVTEKGKDVELRCDPISGHTALYWYRQSLGQGLEFLIYFQGNSAPDKSGLPSDRFSAERTGGSVSTLTIQRTQQEDSAVYLCASSLVGAGQGTEKLFFGSGTQLSVL.

V is TRBV19 and J is TRBJ1-6, with D possibly being TRBD1 (5 bases). CDR3 length: 15 amino acids. The V end lost 3 bases, the J end lost 7 bases, and 13 bases lay between the germline ends. From germline, CDR1 is LNHDA and CDR2 SQIVND (reference sequence). The CDR3 DNA is TGTGCCAGTAGTATTCGGGCAGGGAAGAATTCACCCCTCCACTTT. Amino acids: CASSIRAGKNSPLHF.

This clonotype was detected a few times. The chain is built from TRBV19 and TRBJ1-1, with a weak D call TRBD1 (5 bases). CDR3 length equals 15 residues. V gave up 3 bases and J gave up 0 bases, with 11 bases separating them. CDR1 and CDR2 from the germline V gene are LNHDA and SQIVND (reference sequence). In nucleotides, the CDR3 is TGTGCCAGTAGTATCCTACCAGGGATGAACACTGAAGCTTTCTTT. Amino acids: CASSILPGMNTEAFF. Supplemented by reference TRBV19 and TRBJ1-1, the full variable domain reads DGGITQSPKYLFRKEGQNVTLSCEQNLNHDAMYWYRQDPGQGLRLIYYSQIVNDFQKGDIAEGYSVSREKKESFPLTVTSAQKNPTAFYLCASSILPGMNTEAFFGQGTRLTVV.

This clonotype was found a few times. This rearrangement joins TRBV12-3 or TRBV12-4 to TRBJ2-1; D is tentatively TRBD1 or TRBD2 (6 bases each). CDR3 length equals 13 residues. Trimming took 3 bases from V and 7 from J, leaving 10 bases between them. The CDR3 here is CASSFTGANEQFF. For the CDR3, the DNA is TGTGCCAGCAGTTTTACGGGGGCGAATGAGCAGTTCTTC.

This clonotype was counted only a few times. The rearrangement uses TRBV27 and TRBJ2-6; tentative D call: TRBD1 (7 bases). The CDR3 runs 17 residues. V was cut by 8 bases and J by 0 bases, with 17 bases left in between. Germline-derived CDR1 and CDR2 are MNHEY and SMNVEV (reference sequence). The CDR3 reads CASGGTAGPSGANVLTF. CDR3 nucleotides: TGTGCCAGCGGCGGGACAGCCGGACCCTCTGGGGCCAACGTCCTGACTTTC.

There are a few counts of this clonotype. The chain uses TRBV19 and TRBJ1-1; 9 nucleotides align to TRBD1. From germline, CDR1 is LNHDA and CDR2 SQIVND (reference sequence). V shed 6 bases and J 4 bases; nucleotides not matched to a gene: 6. The CDR3 is made up of 14 amino acids. The CDR3 sequence is CASSMGQGTTEAFF. Here the CDR3 DNA reads TGTGCCAGTAGCATGGGACAGGGAACCACTGAAGCTTTCTTT.

The table lists this clonotype with a few counts. The rearrangement links TRBV25-1 to TRBJ2-5, with a tentative D call TRBD2 (5 bases). V was clipped by 2 bases and J by 5 bases, with 12 bases between them. CDR3 size: 14 residues. Germline V gene data show CDR1 as MGHDK and CDR2 as SYGVNS. CDR3 nucleotides: TGTGCCAGCAGTGAAAGGGAGTTAAGGGAGACCCAGTACTTC. This gives the protein CASSERELRETQYF.

This clonotype was recorded many times. This chain connects TRBV7-9 to TRBJ1-5, with D unresolved. The CDR3 has 12 amino acids. CDR1 is SEHNR, CDR2 FQNEAQ, per germline (reference sequence). Trimming pared 4 bases from V and 7 bases from J, leaving 8 bases between. CDR3 in amino acids: CASSYGGQPQHF. The CDR3 DNA follows: TGTGCCAGCAGCTATGGAGGGCAGCCCCAGCATTTT.

This clonotype turned up a few times. The chain uses TRBV20-1 and TRBJ1-5, with D unclear. This CDR3 is 16 amino acids long. Trimming took 0 bases from V and 6 from J, leaving 18 bases between them. Germline CDR1 reads DFQATT; CDR2 reads SNEGSKA (reference sequence). The CDR3 coding sequence is TGCAGTGCTAGAGATTCCACATACTCCAGATCTCAGCCCCAGCATTTT. This gives the protein CSARDSTYSRSQPQHF.

There are a few counts of this clonotype. The rearrangement links TRBV2 to TRBJ2-3, with D maybe TRBD1 (5 bases). Trimming removed 6 bases at V and 6 bases at J, with 13 bases between. Germline V gene lookup returns CDR1 SNHLY and CDR2 FYNNEI. The CDR3 spans 13 residues. The CDR3 is CASRRQLGDTQYF. The CDR3 DNA is TGTGCCAGCAGGAGACAGCTAGGGGATACGCAGTATTTT.

The genes are TRBV13 and TRBJ2-3, with no clear D. The CDR3 consists of 15 residues. The germline V and J ends were trimmed by 6 bases and 2 bases, with 15 bases remaining between them. CDR1 and CDR2 from the germline V gene are PRHDT and FYEKMQ (reference sequence). The CDR3 protein is CASRLTYQSTDTQYF. For the CDR3, the DNA is TGTGCCAGCAGATTGACCTACCAATCCACAGATACGCAGTATTTT.

The gene calls are TRBV9 and TRBJ2-6; 8 nucleotides align to TRBD2. Germline values: CDR1 SGDLS, CDR2 YYNGEE. The length of the CDR3 is 19 residues. J gave up 0 bases and V 0 bases, and 8 bases lay outside the gene matches. As DNA, the CDR3 is TGTGCCAGCAGCGTAGGGACTAGCCTGGAATTCTCTGGGGCCAACGTCCTGACTTTC. It yields the protein CASSVGTSLEFSGANVLTF.

This clonotype was found a few times. The CDR3: CASSTDRQGYGYTF. The CDR3 DNA sequence: TGCGCCAGCAGCACCGATCGACAGGGCTATGGCTACACCTTC. V and J are TRBV4-1 and TRBJ1-2, with 7 nucleotides matching TRBD1. CDR1 and CDR2 (germline): MGHRA, YSYEKL. This CDR3 has 14 amino acids. V dropped 5 bases and J dropped 4; count of bases not matched to a gene: 7.

The chain employs TRBV4-1 and TRBJ1-1; D is ambiguous. V lost 4 bases to trimming and J lost 3 bases, with 6 bases between them. CDR3 size: 12 residues. Germline V gene sequence: CDR1 MGHRA, CDR2 YSYEKL. The CDR3 DNA reads as TGCGCCAGCAGCCGTCGGGACACTGAAGCTTTCTTT. Translating it yields CASSRRDTEAFF.

The chain carries TRBV20-1 and TRBJ2-7; TRBD1 agrees at 7 bases. Per the germline V gene, CDR1 is DFQATT and CDR2 is SNEGSKA (reference sequence). J was trimmed by 2 bases and V by 4 bases; bases with no gene match: 5. The CDR3 length is 13 residues. The CDR3 here is CSAKTGITYEQYV. CDR3 nucleotides: TGCAGTGCTAAGACAGGGATTACCTACGAGCAGTACGTC.

Only one count was recorded for this clonotype. The chain uses TRBV9 and TRBJ2-1, with 8 bases that match TRBD1. Germline-derived CDR1 and CDR2 are SGDLS and YYNGEE. This CDR3 comprises 14 residues. The ends lost 0 bases at V and 8 bases at J; junction bases unmatched: 4. The CDR3 DNA reads TGTGCCAGCAGCGTAGAAGACAGGGGCGATGAGCAGTTCTTC. It translates to CASSVEDRGDEQFF.

This clonotype was observed a handful of times. The V gene is TRBV12-3 or TRBV12-4, the J gene TRBJ2-3; D remains ambiguous. The CDR3 contains 14 residues. The V gene lost 6 bases and the J gene lost 4 bases, with 14 bases spanning the gap. As DNA, the CDR3 is TGTGCCAGCAGACTTGATGAGGTACCAGATACGCAGTATTTT. Its protein is CASRLDEVPDTQYF.

This rearrangement joins TRBV24-1 to TRBJ2-5, with D possibly being TRBD1 or TRBD2 (6 bases each). The CDR3 covers 15 residues. V was cut by 5 bases and J by 5 bases, with 17 bases left in between. The germline V gene has CDR1 KGHDR and CDR2 SFDVKD. The CDR3 spells CATSGWSGGRETQYF. The CDR3 coding sequence is TGTGCCACCAGTGGTTGGTCCGGGGGCAGGGAGACCCAGTACTTC.